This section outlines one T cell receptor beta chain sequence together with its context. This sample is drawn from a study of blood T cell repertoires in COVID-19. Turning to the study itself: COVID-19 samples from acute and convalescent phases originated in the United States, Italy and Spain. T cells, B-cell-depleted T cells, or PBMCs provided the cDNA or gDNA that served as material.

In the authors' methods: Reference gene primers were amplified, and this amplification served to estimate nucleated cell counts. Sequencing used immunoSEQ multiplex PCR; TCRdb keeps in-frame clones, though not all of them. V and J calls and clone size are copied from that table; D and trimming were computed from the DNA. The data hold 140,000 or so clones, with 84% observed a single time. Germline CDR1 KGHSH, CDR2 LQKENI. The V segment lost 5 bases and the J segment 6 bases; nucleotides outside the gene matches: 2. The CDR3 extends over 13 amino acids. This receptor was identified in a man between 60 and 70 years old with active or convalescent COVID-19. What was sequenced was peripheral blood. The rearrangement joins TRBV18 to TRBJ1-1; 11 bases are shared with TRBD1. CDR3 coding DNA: TGTGCCAGCTCAGGACAGGGGGCCTCTGAAGCTTTCTTT. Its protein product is CASSGQGASEAFF.